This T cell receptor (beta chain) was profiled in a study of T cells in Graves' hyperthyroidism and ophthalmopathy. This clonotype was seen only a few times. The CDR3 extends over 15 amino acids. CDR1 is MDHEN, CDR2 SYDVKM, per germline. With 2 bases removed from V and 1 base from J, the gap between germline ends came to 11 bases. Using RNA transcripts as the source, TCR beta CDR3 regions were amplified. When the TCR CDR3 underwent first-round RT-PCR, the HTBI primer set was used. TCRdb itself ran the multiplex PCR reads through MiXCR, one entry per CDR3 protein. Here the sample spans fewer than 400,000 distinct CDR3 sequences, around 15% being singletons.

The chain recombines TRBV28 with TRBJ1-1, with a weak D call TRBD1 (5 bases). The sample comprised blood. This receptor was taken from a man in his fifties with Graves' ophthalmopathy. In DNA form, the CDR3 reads TGTGCCAGCAGTTTAATCCGGCAGGGGAACACTGAAGCTTTCTTT. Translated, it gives CASSLIRQGNTEAFF.